Shown below are 32 T cell receptor beta chains from a single sample sequenced in a study of Graves' ophthalmopathy and Graves' hyperthyroidism. Scientists amplified the TCR beta CDR3 regions from RNA transcripts. RT-PCR was first run with HTBI primers, then multiplex PCR in a second round. Each CDR3 protein gets one entry after TCRdb re-called the multiplex PCR reads with MiXCR. The table shows about 1.2 million distinct CDR3 sequences, with about 36% occurring only once. The sample consisted of peripheral blood or thyroid tissue (not recorded which). The source is an adult man with Graves' hyperthyroidism.

This clonotype was recorded at least ten times. The V gene is TRBV7-2, the J gene TRBJ1-2; D gene unclear. Germline V gene lookup returns CDR1 SGHTA and CDR2 FQGNSA. The CDR3 extends over 12 amino acids. V lost 2 bases to trimming and J lost 5 bases, with 6 bases between them. CDR3 in DNA: TGTGCCAGCAGCTTATGGACTTATGGCTACACCTTC. This gives the protein CASSLWTYGYTF.

V and J are TRBV9 and TRBJ1-1; D unresolved. This CDR3 contains 15 residues. V lost 0 bases to trimming and J lost 1 base, with 10 bases between them. The germline V gene encodes CDR1 SGDLS and CDR2 YYNGEE. CDR3 bases: TGTGCCAGCAGCGTAGGGGCAGGTAGGAACACTGAAGCTTTCTTT. It translates to CASSVGAGRNTEAFF.

In this sample, this clonotype turned up a few times. The chain has TRBV11-2 and TRBJ1-2; possibly TRBD1 for D (6 bases). V lost 6 bases to trimming and J lost 4 bases, with 18 bases between them. Germline CDR1 and CDR2: SGHAT and FQNNGV. This CDR3 has 15 residues. In DNA, the CDR3 is TGTGCCAGCAGTATGTTACAGGGTAGGACCTATGGCTACACCTTC. Translating it yields CASSMLQGRTYGYTF.

The chain links TRBV5-5 to TRBJ1-4, with 7 bases identical to TRBD1. J lost 3 bases, V lost 5 bases, and 7 bases had no gene match. Per the germline V gene, CDR1 is SGHKS and CDR2 is YYEKEE (reference sequence). This CDR3 is 15 amino acids long. The CDR3 bases are TGTGCCAGCAGGAACCTGGGACAGTCTAATGAAAAACTGTTTTTT. The encoded protein is CASRNLGQSNEKLFF.

The V gene is TRBV27, the J gene TRBJ1-4, with unresolved D. V lost 4 bases to trimming and J lost 8 bases, with 11 bases between them. Germline CDR1 reads MNHEY; CDR2 reads SMNVEV (reference sequence). This CDR3 is 13 amino acids long. Here the CDR3 reads CASSSGYGEKLFF. In DNA, the CDR3 is TGTGCCAGCAGTTCCGGCTACGGGGAAAAACTGTTTTTT.

The chain has TRBV7-9 and TRBJ1-2, with D uncertain. Trimming cost V 5 bases and J 7 bases, with 11 bases left between them. The CDR3 consists of 12 residues. Germline V gene data show CDR1 as SEHNR and CDR2 as FQNEAQ (reference sequence). This CDR3 is CASSSGSSGYTF. The CDR3 DNA reads as TGTGCCAGCAGCAGCGGAAGCAGTGGCTACACCTTC.

The chain employs TRBV29-1 and TRBJ1-1; tentative D call: TRBD1 (5 bases). Germline lookup yields CDR1 SQVTM and CDR2 ANQGSEA. This CDR3 spans 14 amino acids. CDR3 sequence reads: CSARDPTGDTEAFF. CDR3 coding DNA: TGCAGTGCTAGGGACCCGACCGGGGACACTGAAGCTTTCTTT.

The chain is built from TRBV7-9 and TRBJ2-5; D is tentatively TRBD1 or TRBD2 (7 bases each). CDR1 is SEHNR and CDR2 is FQNEAQ in the germline V gene (reference sequence). The ends were cut back, 4 bases at V and 10 bases at J, with 22 bases in the middle. There are 15 residues in the CDR3. The CDR3 nucleotides read TGTGCCAGCAGCTCACGGGATCCAGGGGGGGTAGGCCAGTACTTC. Encoded protein: CASSSRDPGGVGQYF.

This clonotype was observed a handful of times. The rearrangement uses TRBV18 and TRBJ1-2, with TRBD1 as a possible D gene (5 bases). Germline V gene lookup returns CDR1 KGHSH and CDR2 LQKENI. CDR3 length: 14 residues. V was pared by 4 bases and J by 3 bases, with 12 bases between. The CDR3 coding sequence is TGTGCCAGCTCACTGAGACAGTCGGACTATGGCTACACCTTC. Translating gives CASSLRQSDYGYTF.

The sample holds a few counts of this clonotype. This chain links TRBV29-1 with TRBJ1-1; a weak D match, TRBD1 (6 bases). This CDR3 comprises 13 residues. With 8 bases removed from V and 4 bases from J, the gap between germline ends came to 17 bases. CDR1 is SQVTM and CDR2 is ANQGSEA in the germline V gene. Here the CDR3 reads CSLVFTGSTEAFF. CDR3 nucleotide sequence: TGCAGCTTGGTCTTCACAGGGAGCACTGAAGCTTTCTTT.

This clonotype has at least ten counts. The V gene is TRBV4-1, the J gene TRBJ1-5; D unclear. CDR1 MGHRA and CDR2 YSYEKL come from the germline V gene. V lost 0 bases and J 6 bases, leaving 9 bases between the germline ends. This CDR3 contains 14 residues. The CDR3 nucleotides read TGCGCCAGCAGCCAAGAATCAACTCGTCAGCCCCAGCATTTT. This encodes CASSQESTRQPQHF.

Comment on this clonotype: This could be a read error, since a much larger clone is one nucleotide away. The CDR3 spells CASSPGQSANQPQHF. The CDR3 nucleotides read TGCGCCAGCAGCCCGGGACAGTCTGCTAATCAGCCCCAGCATTTT. The V and J genes are TRBV5-1 and TRBJ1-5; 7 nucleotides agree with TRBD1. V trimming: 4 bases; J trimming: 4 bases; junction bases outside the gene matches: 8. Per germline, CDR1 SGHRS and CDR2 YFSETQ. This CDR3 is built from 15 residues. Full variable domain (rest looked up from reference TRBV5-1 and TRBJ1-5): KAGVTQTPRYLIKTRGQQVTLSCSPISGHRSVSWYQQTPGQGLQFLFEYFSETQRNKGNFPGRFSGRQFSNSRSEMNVSTLELGDSALYLCASSPGQSANQPQHFGDGTRLSIL.

This rearrangement joins TRBV24-1 to TRBJ2-1; 8 bases are shared with TRBD2. The CDR3 length is 15 residues. CDR1 and CDR2 from the germline V gene are KGHDR and SFDVKD. Germline trimming cut 4 bases from V and 5 bases from J; bases unmatched to any gene: 6. The CDR3 sequence is CATSDQSGGNNEQFF. DNA for the CDR3: TGTGCCACCAGTGACCAGAGCGGGGGCAACAATGAGCAGTTCTTC.

This clonotype was detected ten times or more. The rearrangement joins TRBV29-1 to TRBJ1-5, with TRBD1 matching over 7 bases. The CDR3 runs to 13 residues. Germline V gene data show CDR1 as SQVTM and CDR2 as ANQGSEA. V lost 6 bases to trimming and J lost 4 bases; unmatched junction nucleotides: 6. The CDR3 region has the DNA TGCAGCGTCGCGACAGGGAGGAATCAGCCCCAGCATTTT. This encodes CSVATGRNQPQHF. The full variable domain, rest sourced from reference TRBV29-1 and TRBJ1-5, is SAVISQKPSRDICQRGTSLTIQCQVDSQVTMMFWYRQQPGQSLTLIATANQGSEATYESGFVIDKFPISRPNLTFSTLTVSNMSPEDSSIYLCSVATGRNQPQHFGDGTRLSIL.

This clonotype was detected ten times or more. The V and J genes are TRBV14 and TRBJ2-7; 9 positions agree with TRBD1. Unmatched junction bases numbered 8, after V lost 4 bases and J lost 4 bases. The CDR3 totals 15 residues. Germline V CDR1 and CDR2: SGHDN, FVKESK. The CDR3 bases are TGTGCCAGCAGCCCTTTAGGGGGACAGGGATACGAGCAGTACTTC. Its protein is CASSPLGGQGYEQYF.

This clonotype came up a few times. The chain links TRBV9 to TRBJ2-7; 8 bases are shared with TRBD1. The CDR3 totals 17 residues. The V segment lost 0 bases and the J segment 5 bases; nucleotides outside the gene matches: 13. CDR1 and CDR2 from the germline V gene are SGDLS and YYNGEE. This CDR3 is CASSVEPGGQGGNEQYF. The CDR3 DNA follows: TGTGCCAGCAGCGTAGAGCCGGGTGGACAGGGAGGTAACGAGCAGTACTTC.

The chain carries TRBV29-1 and TRBJ2-5, with 7 bases aligning to TRBD2. The CDR3 spans 13 residues. Germline V CDR1 and CDR2: SQVTM, ANQGSEA. J gave up 5 bases and V 4 bases, and 7 bases lay outside the gene matches. The CDR3 bases are TGCAGCGTTGGCCGCGGGGGACGGGAGACCCAGTACTTC. Translated, it gives CSVGRGGRETQYF.

Remarks on this clonotype: A single base separates this from a much larger clone, so it may be a read error. The chain links TRBV7-9 to TRBJ1-2; no clear D. The germline V gene has CDR1 SEHNR and CDR2 FQNEAQ (reference sequence). The CDR3 is 14 residues long. The DNA of the CDR3 is TGTGCCAGCGGCTTAGTCAGTCTGAGCTATGGCTACACCTTC. Translated, it gives CASGLVSLSYGYTF.

This clonotype was seen at least ten times. This chain joins TRBV7-2 and TRBJ2-5; D possibly corresponds to TRBD1 (6 bases). The V end was cut by 5 bases, the J end by 9 bases, with 16 bases between. The CDR3 is made up of 13 amino acids. Germline values: CDR1 SGHTA, CDR2 FQGNSA. The DNA of the CDR3 is TGTGCCAGCAGCCAGGGACAACCCATGGCCCAGTACTTC. Its translation: CASSQGQPMAQYF.

Ten or more counts support this clonotype. V and J are TRBV7-6 and TRBJ2-2, with TRBD2 identical over 11 bases. With V trimmed by 4 bases and J by 6 bases, 10 bases remained unmatched. This CDR3 contains 17 residues. Germline V gives CDR1 SGHVS, CDR2 FNYEAQ. The chain's CDR3 is CASSSVLLAGGPGELFF. The CDR3 DNA reads TGTGCCAGCAGCTCTGTCCTCCTAGCGGGAGGTCCCGGGGAGCTGTTTTTT. Combining the CDR3 with reference TRBV7-6 and TRBJ2-2 gives the whole variable domain GAGVSQSPRYKVTKRGQDVALRCDPISGHVSLYWYRQALGQGPEFLTYFNYEAQQDKSGLPNDRFSAERPEGSISTLTIQRTEQRDSAMYRCASSSVLLAGGPGELFFGEGSRLTVL.

There are a few counts of this clonotype. V gene TRBV7-7 combines with J gene TRBJ2-3, with no clear D. Per the germline V gene, CDR1 is SSHAT and CDR2 is FNYEAQ (reference sequence). The CDR3 sequence is 14 residues long. Deletions cut 4 bases from V and 2 bases from J, with 10 bases between. CDR3 DNA: TGTGCCAGCAGCTCCAGCTTACTCACAGATACGCAGTATTTT. Translated, it gives CASSSSLLTDTQYF.

As concerns this clonotype: The junction departs from germline at one end; a sequencing error may be responsible. The CDR3 is CASSQELQETQHF. In DNA, the CDR3 is TGTGCCAGCAGCCAAGAGCTTCAAGAGACCCAGCACTTC. The chain is built from TRBV3-1 and TRBJ2-5; D is unclear. This CDR3 has 13 residues. Germline V gene lookup returns CDR1 LGHDT and CDR2 YNNKEL (reference sequence).

The sample holds a few counts of this clonotype. CDR3 sequence: CASAPRDHNQPQHF. For the CDR3, the DNA is TGTGCCAGCGCACCCCGGGACCACAATCAGCCCCAGCATTTT. The chain recombines TRBV27 with TRBJ1-5; TRBD1 might be the D (5 bases). CDR1 and CDR2 from the germline V gene are MNHEY and SMNVEV (reference sequence). The length of the CDR3 is 14 residues. V was shortened by 8 bases and J by 3 bases, with 14 bases between the two germline ends.

This clonotype has a handful of counts. The rearrangement joins TRBV7-8 to TRBJ1-5; a weak D match, TRBD1 (6 bases). Trimming took 6 bases from V and 2 from J, leaving 23 bases between them. Germline V gene data show CDR1 as SGHVS and CDR2 as FQNEAQ. The CDR3 consists of 18 residues. The CDR3 coding sequence is TGTGCCAGCAGTTACTCCCTCGTCGCAGGGGCGGGCAATCAGCCCCAGCATTTT. Translated, it gives CASSYSLVAGAGNQPQHF. Filled out from reference TRBV7-8 and TRBJ1-5, the complete variable domain reads GAGVSQSPRYKVAKRGQDVALRCDPISGHVSLFWYQQALGQGPEFLTYFQNEAQLDKSGLPSDRFFAERPEGSVSTLKIQRTQQEDSAVYLCASSYSLVAGAGNQPQHFGDGTRLSIL.

As to this clonotype: This may stem from a read error, because a much larger clone lies one nucleotide away. This chain uses TRBV24-1 with TRBJ1-1, with TRBD1 as a possible D gene (5 bases). The length of the CDR3 is 14 residues. Germline V gene sequence: CDR1 KGHDR, CDR2 SFDVKD. This CDR3 is CASSYPGGGTEAFF. Written as DNA, the CDR3 is TGTGCCAGCAGTTACCCTGGGGGGGGCACTGAAGCTTTCTTT.

This clonotype came up a few times. This chain links TRBV7-2 with TRBJ2-7, with TRBD2 as a possible D gene (5 bases). The end of the DNA fits TRBJ2-1 better, so the J call may be wrong. From germline, CDR1 is SGHTA and CDR2 FQGNSA. The CDR3 consists of 13 residues. The CDR3 DNA sequence: TGTGCCAGCAGCTTAAGCGGAGCAGCCGAGCAGTTCTTC. Protein product: CASSLSGAAEQFF.

This clonotype appeared many times. The chain carries TRBV9 and TRBJ1-1, with D possibly TRBD1 on 6 matching bases. Germline V CDR1 and CDR2: SGDLS, YYNGEE. This CDR3 is 15 amino acids long. V lost 4 bases to trimming and J lost 1 base, with 14 bases between them. CDR3 bases: TGTGCCAGCAGCACTCTAGGACAGAGGAACACTGAAGCTTTCTTT. Its protein product is CASSTLGQRNTEAFF. The full variable domain, its missing parts supplied by reference TRBV9 and TRBJ1-1, is DSGVTQTPKHLITATGQRVTLRCSPRSGDLSVYWYQQSLDQGLQFLIQYYNGEERAKGNILERFSAQQFPDLHSELNLSSLELGDSALYFCASSTLGQRNTEAFFGQGTRLTVV.

This clonotype appeared a few times. Germline is not matched at one junction end, which may reflect a read error. The J gene is TRBJ2-3, the V gene TRBV10-3, with D uncertain. The CDR3 runs to 12 residues. The germline CDR1 and CDR2 sequences are ENHRY and SYGVKD. The CDR3 nucleotides read TGTGCCAGCAGTTACACCACAGATACGCAGTATTTT. This encodes CASSYTTDTQYF.

The DNA for the CDR3 is TGTGCCAGCAGCCATAGGGAACGCCAGCGCTACACCTTC. This translates into CASSHRERQRYTF. The V gene is TRBV13, the J gene TRBJ1-2, with D unresolved. The V gene's germline CDR1 is PRHDT and CDR2 FYEKMQ (reference sequence). The CDR3 consists of 13 residues. The V end lost 5 bases, the J end lost 9 bases, and 16 bases lay between the germline ends.

This clonotype was counted ten times or more. The rearrangement uses TRBV5-1 and TRBJ1-1; D remains ambiguous. Trimming shortened V by 1 base and J by 4 bases, and 11 bases separated the two germline ends. CDR1 SGHRS and CDR2 YFSETQ come from the germline V gene. The CDR3 extends over 14 amino acids. The CDR3 sequence: CASSLKFTFTEAFF. CDR3 DNA: TGCGCCAGCAGCTTGAAGTTTACCTTCACTGAAGCTTTCTTT.

This clonotype has just a few counts. V gene TRBV29-1 combines with J gene TRBJ1-1; TRBD1 aligns across 7 bases. Germline V lookup: CDR1 SQVTM, CDR2 ANQGSEA. J lost 5 bases, V lost 8 bases, and 11 bases had no gene match. CDR3 length equals 13 residues. This CDR3 reads CSSRQGRGTEAFF. CDR3 DNA sequence: TGCAGCTCCAGACAGGGACGGGGTACTGAAGCTTTCTTT. Drawing the rest from reference TRBV29-1 and TRBJ1-1, the complete variable domain is SAVISQKPSRDICQRGTSLTIQCQVDSQVTMMFWYRQQPGQSLTLIATANQGSEATYESGFVIDKFPISRPNLTFSTLTVSNMSPEDSSIYLCSSRQGRGTEAFFGQGTRLTVV.

This clonotype was recorded only once. The rearrangement joins TRBV20-1 to TRBJ1-5, with D unresolved. Trimming took off 6 bases at V and 9 bases at J, with 12 bases between the two ends. The CDR3 covers 11 residues. CDR1 is DFQATT and CDR2 is SNEGSKA in the germline V gene (reference sequence). This CDR3 reads CSAQDLTPQHF. The CDR3, as DNA: TGCAGTGCACAAGACCTGACGCCCCAGCATTTT.